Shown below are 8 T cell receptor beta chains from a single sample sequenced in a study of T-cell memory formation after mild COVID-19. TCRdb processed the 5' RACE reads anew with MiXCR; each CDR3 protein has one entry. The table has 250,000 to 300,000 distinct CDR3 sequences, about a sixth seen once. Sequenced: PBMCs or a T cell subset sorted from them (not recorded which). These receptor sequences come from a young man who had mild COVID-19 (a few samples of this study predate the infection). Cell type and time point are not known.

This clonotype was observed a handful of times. The CDR3 bases are TGTGCCAGCACCCCGGGACAGAACACCGGGGAGCTGTTTTTT. Translation gives CASTPGQNTGELFF. The rearrangement joins TRBV5-4 to TRBJ2-2; weak D call: TRBD1 (6 bases). The CDR3 extends over 14 amino acids. The ends were cut back, 6 bases at V and 1 base at J, with 10 bases in the middle. Germline assignment: CDR1 SGHNT and CDR2 YYREEE (reference sequence).

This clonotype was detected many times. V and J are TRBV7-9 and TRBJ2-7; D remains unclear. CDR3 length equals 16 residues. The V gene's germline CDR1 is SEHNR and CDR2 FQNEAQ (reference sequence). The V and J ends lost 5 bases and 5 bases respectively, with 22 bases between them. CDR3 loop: CASSLIAGLSSHEQYF. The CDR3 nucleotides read TGTGCCAGCAGCCTTATAGCCGGGCTAAGTAGCCACGAGCAGTACTTC.

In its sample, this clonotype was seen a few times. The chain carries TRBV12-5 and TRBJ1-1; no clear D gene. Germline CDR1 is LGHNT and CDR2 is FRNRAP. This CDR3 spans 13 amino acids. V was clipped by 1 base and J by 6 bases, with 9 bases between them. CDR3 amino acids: CASGLEPGSEAFF. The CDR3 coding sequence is TGTGCTAGTGGTTTGGAACCCGGGTCTGAAGCTTTCTTT.

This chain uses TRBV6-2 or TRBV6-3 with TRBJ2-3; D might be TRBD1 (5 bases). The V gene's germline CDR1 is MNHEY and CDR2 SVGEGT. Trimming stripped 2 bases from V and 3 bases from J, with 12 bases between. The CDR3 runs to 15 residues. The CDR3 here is CASSYAREWTDTQYF. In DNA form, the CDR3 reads TGTGCCAGCAGTTACGCCAGGGAATGGACAGATACGCAGTATTTT.

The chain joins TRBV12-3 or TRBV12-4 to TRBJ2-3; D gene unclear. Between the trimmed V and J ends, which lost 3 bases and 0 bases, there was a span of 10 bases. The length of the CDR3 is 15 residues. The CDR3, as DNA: TGTGCCAGCAGTTTCGAAGGGCTCAGCACAGATACGCAGTATTTT. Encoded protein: CASSFEGLSTDTQYF.

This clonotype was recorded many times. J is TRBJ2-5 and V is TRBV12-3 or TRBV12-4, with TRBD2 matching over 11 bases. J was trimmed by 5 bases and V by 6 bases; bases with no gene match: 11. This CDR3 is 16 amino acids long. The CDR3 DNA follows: TGTGCCAGCAGGGGTGAGACTAGCGGGGTATCGGAGACCCAGTACTTC. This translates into CASRGETSGVSETQYF.

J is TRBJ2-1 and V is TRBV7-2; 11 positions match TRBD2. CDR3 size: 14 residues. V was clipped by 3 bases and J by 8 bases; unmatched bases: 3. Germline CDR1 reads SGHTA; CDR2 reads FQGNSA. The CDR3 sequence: CASSFSGGADEQFF. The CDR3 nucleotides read TGTGCCAGCAGCTTTAGCGGGGGGGCCGATGAGCAGTTCTTC. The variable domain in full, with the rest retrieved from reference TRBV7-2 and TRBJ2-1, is GAGVSQSPSNKVTEKGKDVELRCDPISGHTALYWYRQSLGQGLEFLIYFQGNSAPDKSGLPSDRFSAERTGGSVSTLTIQRTQQEDSAVYLCASSFSGGADEQFFGPGTRLTVL.

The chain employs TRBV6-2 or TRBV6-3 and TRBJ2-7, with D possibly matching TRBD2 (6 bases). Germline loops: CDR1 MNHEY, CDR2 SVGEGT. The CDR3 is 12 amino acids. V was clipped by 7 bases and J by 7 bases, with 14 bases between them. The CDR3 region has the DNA TGTGCCAGCACCCACTTGGCGGGAGAGCAGTACTTC. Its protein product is CASTHLAGEQYF.